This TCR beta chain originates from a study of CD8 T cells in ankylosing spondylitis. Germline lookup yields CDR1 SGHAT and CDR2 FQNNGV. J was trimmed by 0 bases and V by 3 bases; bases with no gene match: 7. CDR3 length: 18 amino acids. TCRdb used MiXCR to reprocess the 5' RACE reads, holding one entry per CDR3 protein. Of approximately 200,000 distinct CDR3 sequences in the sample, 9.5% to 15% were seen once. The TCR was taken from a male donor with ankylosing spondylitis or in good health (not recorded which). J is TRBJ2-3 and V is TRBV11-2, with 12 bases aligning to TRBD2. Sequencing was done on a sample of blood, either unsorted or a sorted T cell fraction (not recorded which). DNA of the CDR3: TGTGCCAGCAGCTTTCTAGCGGGGGGGATCCCTAGCACAGATACGCAGTATTTT. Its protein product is CASSFLAGGIPSTDTQYF.